This TCR beta chain was obtained from a study of spatial heterogeneity in lung cancer. Per germline, CDR1 MNHEY and CDR2 SVGAGI. The CDR3 is made up of 15 amino acids. Time point here: sample taken at primary tumor resection. The sequenced material consisted of unsorted whole RNA from tumor, nontumor lung or frozen PBMC. Patients with untreated early-stage non-small cell lung cancer, numbering around 72, were the donors. Worth noting for this clonotype: The junction shows a germline mismatch at one end, possibly a read error.

TCRdb recomputed calls from the 5' RACE reads with MiXCR, one row per CDR3 protein. The table has around 92,000 distinct CDR3 sequences, 10% to 15% seen once. This receptor was obtained from a male donor with early-stage non-small cell lung cancer. V is TRBV6-5 and J is TRBJ2-1, with D possibly TRBD1 on 5 matching bases. This specimen consisted of PBMCs, obtained at surgery. In DNA, the CDR3 is TGTGCCAGCAGCCCTAGGGGCCCCTCCTGCAATGAGCAGTTCTTC. This gives the protein CASSPRGPSCNEQFF.